This T cell receptor (beta chain) originates from a study of T cell clusters in autoimmune cytopenias. About the study: The median distinct TRB clonotype count was approximately 2,500 per sample, from a median roughly 51,000 reads. General study findings and limits: Active autoimmune hepatitis patients had about 3-fold fewer exclusive TRB clusters than healthy donors. Functional roles of the in silico T cell clusters still await experimental validation.

TRB rearrangements were amplified by touch-down multiplex PCR with mixed TRB-A/B primers. TCRdb re-called the multiplex PCR reads and shows each CDR3 protein once, DNA omitted. The sample includes around 5,400 distinct CDR3 sequences. Each sample's input was roughly 270 ng genomic DNA, approximately 37,500 genome equivalents. Details on this clonotype: Its specificity is not known.

This CDR3 spans 16 amino acids. From germline, CDR1 is LNHDA and CDR2 SQIVND (reference sequence). The V gene is TRBV19, the J gene TRBJ2-1; without DNA, the TCRdb call of TRBD2 cannot be checked. This TCR was recovered from a human donor with an autoimmune cytopenia or autoimmune hepatitis (not recorded which). The sample was peripheral blood. The CDR3 reads CASHPSGGSSYNEQFF.